One and the same sample provided the 7 T cell receptor beta chains below, sequenced in a study of control samples from healthy donors and cancer patients. The data were produced by immunoSEQ multiplex PCR, yet TCRdb's version contains in-frame clones alone and is incomplete. The data contain a few hundred thousand clones, 75% to 95% of them singletons. The sequencing input was PBMCs. These TCRs come from a man aged 40-49 years with head and neck cancer.

The genes are TRBV6-1 and TRBJ1-3, with 7 bases matching TRBD1. CDR3 length: 14 residues. CDR1 and CDR2 from the germline V gene are MNHNS and SASEGT. The V and J ends lost 2 bases and 2 bases, in that order; junction bases with no gene match: 0. DNA of the CDR3: TGTGCCAGCAGTGAACAGGGGGCTGGAAACACCATATATTTT. This encodes CASSEQGAGNTIYF.

This clone was seen once. The chain links TRBV7-3 to TRBJ2-1; TRBD2 is a possible D gene (6 bases). This CDR3 comprises 14 residues. Germline V gene lookup returns CDR1 SGHTA and CDR2 FQGTGA. With 3 bases removed from V and 5 bases from J, the gap between germline ends came to 11 bases. CDR3: CASSLNGGNNEQFF. CDR3 DNA: TGTGCCAGCAGCTTGAACGGGGGAAACAATGAGCAGTTCTTC.

This CDR3 is CSASSREVGTEAFF. CDR3 nucleotides: TGCAGTGCTAGTAGCAGGGAGGTTGGCACTGAAGCTTTCTTT. This chain links TRBV20-1 with TRBJ1-1; tentatively, D is TRBD1 (5 bases). V lost 3 bases and J lost 4, with 15 bases in between. Germline V lookup: CDR1 DFQATT, CDR2 SNEGSKA (reference sequence). The CDR3 sequence is 14 residues long.

This clone has at least ten counts. The CDR3 spells CASSYETPPLHF. The CDR3 DNA reads as TGTGCCAGCAGTTACGAAACACCACCCCTCCACTTT. V usage is TRBV6-5 and J usage is TRBJ1-6; D is unclear. The CDR3 consists of 12 residues. V lost 2 bases and J lost 11, with 7 bases in between. From germline, CDR1 is MNHEY and CDR2 SVGAGI.

The rearrangement uses TRBV20-1 and TRBJ2-3; TRBD1 aligns across 8 bases. Germline-derived CDR1 and CDR2 are DFQATT and SNEGSKA (reference sequence). Unmatched junction bases numbered 3, after V lost 3 bases and J lost 1 base. The CDR3 runs to 14 residues. CDR3 sequence: CSASDRGGTDTQYF. The DNA for the CDR3 is TGCAGTGCTAGTGACAGGGGTGGCACAGATACGCAGTATTTT.

V is TRBV30 and J is TRBJ2-5, with a weak D call TRBD1 (5 bases). This CDR3 spans 18 amino acids. Germline V gene lookup returns CDR1 GTSNPN and CDR2 SVGIG (reference sequence). The germline V and J ends were trimmed by 0 bases and 1 base, with 21 bases remaining between them. The CDR3 loop reads CAWSVGDTWASSQETQYF. In nucleotides, the CDR3 is TGTGCCTGGAGTGTAGGGGATACGTGGGCCAGCTCCCAAGAGACCCAGTACTTC.

The chain is built from TRBV10-3 and TRBJ1-2, with unresolved D. V lost 2 bases and J lost 0, with 7 bases in between. Germline-derived CDR1 and CDR2 are ENHRY and SYGVKD. This CDR3 region has 14 residues. The CDR3 sequence: CAISEGEPNYGYTF. The CDR3 DNA reads TGTGCCATCAGTGAGGGAGAACCTAACTATGGCTACACCTTC.